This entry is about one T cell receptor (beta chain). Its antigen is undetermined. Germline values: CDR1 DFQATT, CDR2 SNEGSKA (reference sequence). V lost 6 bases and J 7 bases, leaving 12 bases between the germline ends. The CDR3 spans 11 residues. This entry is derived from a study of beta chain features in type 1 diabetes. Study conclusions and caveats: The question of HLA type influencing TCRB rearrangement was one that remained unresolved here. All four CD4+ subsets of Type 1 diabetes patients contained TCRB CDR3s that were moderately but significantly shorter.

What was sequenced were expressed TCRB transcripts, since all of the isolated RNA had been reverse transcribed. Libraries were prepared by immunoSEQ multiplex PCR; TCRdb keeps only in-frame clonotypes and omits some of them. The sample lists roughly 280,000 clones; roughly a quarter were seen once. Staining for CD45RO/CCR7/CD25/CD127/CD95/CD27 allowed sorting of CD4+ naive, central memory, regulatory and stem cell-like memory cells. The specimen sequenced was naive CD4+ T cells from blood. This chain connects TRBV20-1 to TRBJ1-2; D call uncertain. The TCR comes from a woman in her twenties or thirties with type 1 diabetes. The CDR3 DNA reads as TGCAGTGCCGGTCGACAACTTGGCTACACCTTC. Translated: CSAGRQLGYTF.